Included here is one TCR beta chain sequence, with context. This specimen belongs to a study of blood T cell repertoires in COVID-19. About the study: The analysed material was cDNA or gDNA that came from T cells, B-cell-depleted T cells, or PBMCs.

CDR3 length: 13 amino acids. Germline CDR1 LNHDA, CDR2 SQIVND (reference sequence). V was trimmed by 6 bases and J by 4 bases, leaving 12 bases between them. Seattle patients were enrolled during active infection and followed longitudinally. Per the original methods: Estimation of nucleated cell counts was performed using reference gene primer amplification. Assay used: immunoSEQ multiplex PCR; TCRdb lists only in-frame clones, some missing. From that table come the V and J calls and clone size; the DNA was used to work out D and trimming. Of fewer than 95,000 clones in the sample, roughly 70% were seen once.

This sequence originates from an older man with COVID-19, enrolled during active disease. The chain combines TRBV19 with TRBJ1-1; perhaps TRBD1 as D (5 bases). The material sequenced was peripheral blood. The CDR3 DNA sequence: TGTGCCAGTAGCCCACGTAGGGGCACTGAAGCTTTCTTT. It is translated as CASSPRRGTEAFF.